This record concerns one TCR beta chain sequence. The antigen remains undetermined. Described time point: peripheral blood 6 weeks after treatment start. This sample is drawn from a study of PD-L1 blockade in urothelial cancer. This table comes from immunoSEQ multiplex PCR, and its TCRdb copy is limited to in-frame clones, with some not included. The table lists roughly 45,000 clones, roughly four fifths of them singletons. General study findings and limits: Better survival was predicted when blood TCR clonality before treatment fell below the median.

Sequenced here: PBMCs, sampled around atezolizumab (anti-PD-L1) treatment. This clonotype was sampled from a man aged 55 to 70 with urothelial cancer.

The CDR3 reads CASDGGAGYSNQPQHF. The CDR3 bases are TGTGCCAGTGATGGGGGGGCAGGGTATAGCAATCAGCCCCAGCATTTT. This chain links TRBV19 with TRBJ1-5; a weak D match, TRBD1 (6 bases). Between the trimmed V and J ends, which lost 8 bases and 0 bases, there was a span of 17 bases. This CDR3 is built from 16 residues. From germline, CDR1 is LNHDA and CDR2 SQIVND (reference sequence).